This record covers a single T cell receptor (beta chain). This entry belongs to a study of blood T cell repertoires in COVID-19. Overall study: Nucleic acid was either cDNA or gDNA, and it came from T cells, B-cell-depleted T cells, or PBMCs.

Only in-frame clones appear in the TCRdb table, and some are missing; sequencing was by immunoSEQ multiplex PCR. The sample lists roughly 150,000 clones, about three quarters occurring once. CDR1 and CDR2 from the germline V gene are SGHNT and YYREEE (reference sequence). Trimming stripped 5 bases from V and 4 bases from J, with 12 bases between. This CDR3 spans 13 amino acids. This TCR was sampled from a man in his sixties or seventies with acute or convalescent COVID-19. V and J are TRBV5-4 and TRBJ2-5; possible D gene TRBD1, 6 bases. Sequencing used peripheral blood. In DNA, the CDR3 is TGTGCCAGCAGAAACAGGGTAGGAGAGACCCAGTACTTC. It encodes CASRNRVGETQYF.